This entry describes one T cell receptor (beta chain). A far larger clone is one base from this, pointing to a likely read error. Repertoires were generated with immunoSEQ multiplex PCR, while TCRdb's copy carries only in-frame clones and drops some. The sample yields 250,000 or so clones, approximately 90% seen once. The data are from a study of blood T cell repertoires in COVID-19. V was pared by 3 bases and J by 4 bases, with 2 bases of the junction left unmatched. The length of the CDR3 is 13 residues. Germline CDR1 is SGHTA and CDR2 is FQGNSA. This TCR was recovered from a man aged 40-49 years who had been exposed to COVID-19. Sequences were obtained from PBMCs or T cells enriched from blood (not recorded which). The rearrangement joins TRBV7-2 to TRBJ1-2, with 7 bases matching TRBD1. The CDR3, as DNA: TGTGCCAGCAGCTTCGGACAGGTCTATGGCTACACCTTC. It specifies CASSFGQVYGYTF.